What follows describes a single T cell receptor beta chain. Naive CD8 cells lacked CD45RO and underwent positive selection for CCR7, leaving out terminally differentiated effector memory CD45RA+ cells. Produced via immunoSEQ multiplex PCR; TCRdb's table is partial and in-frame only. The sample lists about 2.1 million clones; under 95% were seen once. This sample is part of a study of shared clonotypes between healthy human individuals. Study summary: There were three CD4 naive, three CD4 memory, two CD8 naive and one CD8 memory plates per donor.

The CDR3 loop spans 16 amino acids. V shed 0 bases and J shed 8 bases, with 18 bases lying between them. Germline V CDR1 and CDR2: SGHRS, YFSETQ. The source of this sequence is a man younger than 30 in good health. Some clones in this sample may be carry-over from other donors' samples. The sample comprised naive CD8+ T cells from PBMCs. The chain recombines TRBV5-1 with TRBJ1-5; D is possibly TRBD1 (5 bases). CDR3 nucleotide sequence: TGCGCCAGCAGCTTGGAGAGGCTGGTGGCGGGGGAGCCCCAGCATTTT. As protein: CASSLERLVAGEPQHF.